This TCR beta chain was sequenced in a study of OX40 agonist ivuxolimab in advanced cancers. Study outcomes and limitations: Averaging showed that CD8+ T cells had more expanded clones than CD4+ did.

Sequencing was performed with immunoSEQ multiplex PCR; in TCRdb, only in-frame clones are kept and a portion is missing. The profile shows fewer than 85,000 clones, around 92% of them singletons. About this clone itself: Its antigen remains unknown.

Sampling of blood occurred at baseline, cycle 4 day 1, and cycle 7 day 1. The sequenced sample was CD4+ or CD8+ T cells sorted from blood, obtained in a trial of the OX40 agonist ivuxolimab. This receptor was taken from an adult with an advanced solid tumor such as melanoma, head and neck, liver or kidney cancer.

The CDR3 region has the DNA TGTGCCAGCAGCAATAAGGACGGAAACACTGAAGCTTTCTTT. Amino acid sequence: CASSNKDGNTEAFF. The chain links TRBV7-9 to TRBJ1-1; D gene uncertain. The CDR3 extends over 14 amino acids. Trimming cost V 5 bases and J 2 bases, with 12 bases left between them. Germline lookup yields CDR1 SEHNR and CDR2 FQNEAQ (reference sequence).